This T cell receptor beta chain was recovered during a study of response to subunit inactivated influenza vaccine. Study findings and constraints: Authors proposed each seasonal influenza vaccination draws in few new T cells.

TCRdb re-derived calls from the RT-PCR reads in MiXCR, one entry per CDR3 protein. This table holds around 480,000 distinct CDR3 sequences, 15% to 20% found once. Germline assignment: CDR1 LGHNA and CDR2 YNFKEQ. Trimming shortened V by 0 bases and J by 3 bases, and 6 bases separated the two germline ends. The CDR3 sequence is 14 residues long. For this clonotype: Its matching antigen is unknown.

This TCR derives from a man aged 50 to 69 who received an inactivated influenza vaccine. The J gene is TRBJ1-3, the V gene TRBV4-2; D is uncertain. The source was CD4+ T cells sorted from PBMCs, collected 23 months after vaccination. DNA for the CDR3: TGTGCCAGCAGCCAAGATCGACTTGGAAACACCATATATTTT. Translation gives CASSQDRLGNTIYF.